This T cell receptor beta chain comes out of a study of Tregs in tolerant kidney transplant recipients. CDR3 length equals 13 residues. V lost 10 bases and J lost 2, with 15 bases in between. CDR1 MNHNS and CDR2 SASEGT come from the germline V gene. Repertoires were generated with immunoSEQ multiplex PCR, while TCRdb's copy carries only in-frame clones and drops some. The data hold approximately 90,000 clones, with around nine tenths observed a single time. The source of this sequence is a human donor in good health. This chain uses TRBV6-1 with TRBJ2-7, with D possibly being TRBD1 or TRBD2 (5 bases each). Sequenced input: CD8+ T cells from blood. The CDR3 is CATRVSGTYEQYF. The CDR3 coding sequence is TGTGCCACCAGGGTGAGCGGAACCTACGAGCAGTACTTC.